This T cell receptor (beta chain) is drawn from a study of T cell responses to AZD1222 COVID-19 vaccine. General study findings and limits: Donor demographics were predominantly white British with a female majority; clonal diversity may be underestimated.

Of note for this clone: Its antigen is unknown.

Clones were read by immunoSEQ multiplex PCR, and TCRdb kept only the in-frame ones, dropping some. Of about 110,000 clones listed, approximately 91% are singletons. This CDR3 comprises 14 residues. V dropped 4 bases and J dropped 6 bases, with 18 bases sitting between them. Germline CDR1 and CDR2: GTSNPN and SVGIG (reference sequence). The chain is built from TRBV30 and TRBJ1-2, with a weak D call TRBD1 (6 bases). This sequence was found in an adult in good health. This specimen consisted of peripheral blood, obtained on day 0 of AZD1222 vaccination. CDR3 coding DNA: TGTGCCTGGACATTGGGGGCTTCTAGTCATGGCTACACCTTC. It yields the protein CAWTLGASSHGYTF.